Listed here is a single T cell receptor (beta chain). What it binds is not known. This PCR relied on a set of 60 Vbeta primers and 13 Jbeta primers. Only in-frame clones appear in the TCRdb table, and some are missing; sequencing was by immunoSEQ multiplex PCR. The data show about 160,000 clones, about 81% seen once. This entry belongs to a study of cytomegalovirus exposure and HLA in healthy donors. Study-level results: Rare sequences made up most TCRs, while some public TCRs were found in many donors. The authors reported that TCR beta sequences could predict HLA-A and HLA-B alleles. These predictions were accurate for most subjects in the first cohort.

The CDR3 consists of 19 residues. Trimming removed 0 bases from V and 3 bases from J; junction bases left unmatched: 8. Germline values: CDR1 SGDLS, CDR2 YYNGEE. Donors were nominally healthy when sampled, though unrecorded immune exposures were likely. The rearrangement links TRBV9 to TRBJ2-1; 14 bases line up with TRBD2. The origin of this receptor is a girl aged 2-15 years in good health and CMV-seropositive. What was sequenced was PBMCs. The chain's CDR3 is CASSVAPGLAGVVYNEQFF. In DNA, the CDR3 is TGTGCCAGCAGCGTAGCCCCGGGACTAGCGGGAGTGGTCTACAATGAGCAGTTCTTC.